The present T cell receptor beta chain was sequenced within a study of read filtering for tumor transcriptome and immune sequencing. Study-level information: DNase treatment preceded whole-transcriptome library preparation. General study points: The CD138-negative fraction was mixed bone marrow immune cells, not pure T cells.

The library was built from around 400 ng RNA with molecular barcoded adaptors for alpha/delta and beta/gamma chains. TCRdb re-called the reads through MiXCR, storing one row per CDR3 protein. The data show 37,000 or so distinct CDR3 sequences, roughly an eighth seen once. This clonotype was recorded many times. The antigen is unknown. This CDR3 comprises 12 residues. Trimming stripped 7 bases from V and 0 bases from J, with 7 bases between. Germline CDR1 and CDR2: DFQATT and SNEGSKA (reference sequence). The chain employs TRBV20-1 and TRBJ2-1, with no clear D. The sequenced material came from a population of CD138-negative cells sorted from bone marrow. This receptor was obtained from a donor at least 40 years old with multiple myeloma. CDR3 nucleotide sequence: TGCAGTGGGACCGGCTCCTACAATGAGCAGTTCTTC. This encodes CSGTGSYNEQFF.